Listed here are 17 T cell receptor beta chains from one sample, sequenced in a study of blood T cell repertoires in COVID-19. The data were produced by immunoSEQ multiplex PCR, yet TCRdb's version contains in-frame clones alone and is incomplete. The data hold approximately 150,000 clones, with just over 90% observed a single time. Sequencing input: peripheral blood. Every receptor here comes from an older woman with COVID-19, enrolled during active disease.

This rearrangement joins TRBV3-1 (or the pseudogene TRBV3-2) to TRBJ2-3; TRBD2 might be the D (5 bases). The germline CDR1 and CDR2 sequences are LGHDT and YNNKEL (reference sequence). This CDR3 is built from 12 residues. Trimming pared 3 bases from V and 5 bases from J, leaving 6 bases between. The CDR3 sequence: CASSQGRDTQYF. The CDR3 nucleotides are TGTGCCAGCAGCCAGGGGAGAGATACGCAGTATTTT.

The chain joins TRBV18 to TRBJ1-1; TRBD1 might be the D (5 bases). The CDR3 length is 14 residues. Trimming shortened V by 8 bases and J by 5 bases, and 18 bases separated the two germline ends. Germline values: CDR1 KGHSH, CDR2 LQKENI. Here the CDR3 reads CASLPGGTRTEAFF. CDR3 sequence (DNA): TGTGCCAGCCTCCCTGGGGGGACGAGGACTGAAGCTTTCTTT.

The chain couples TRBV28 to TRBJ2-3; D might be TRBD1 (5 bases). The CDR3 is made up of 14 amino acids. The ends were cut back, 10 bases at V and 0 bases at J, with 14 bases in the middle. From germline, CDR1 is MDHEN and CDR2 SYDVKM. The CDR3 loop is CATQFPGSTDTQYF. CDR3 bases: TGTGCCACCCAGTTCCCAGGGAGCACAGATACGCAGTATTTT.

CDR3 amino acids: CASSLTGGSGNTIYF. In DNA, the CDR3 is TGTGCCAGCAGTCTTACAGGGGGCTCTGGAAACACCATATATTTT. This rearrangement joins TRBV7-9 to TRBJ1-3, with 8 bases lining up with TRBD1. The CDR3 totals 15 residues. Germline CDR1 SEHNR, CDR2 FQNEAQ (reference sequence). V lost 6 bases, J lost 0 bases, and 4 bases stayed unmatched.

The chain employs TRBV4-3 and TRBJ1-1; possible D gene TRBD1, 5 bases. CDR1 is LGHNA, CDR2 YSLEER, per germline. This CDR3 has 12 amino acids. V lost 3 bases, J lost 8 bases, and 10 bases lay in between. DNA of the CDR3: TGCGCCAGCAGCCACCCTCGGGGGGAAGCTTTCTTT. Translating gives CASSHPRGEAFF.

This clone was recorded once. DNA for the CDR3: TGTGCCAGCAGTTACTCGAACCAGGGAAGGTACACCTTC. Protein product: CASSYSNQGRYTF. The chain is built from TRBV6-6 and TRBJ1-2, with TRBD1 as a possible D gene (5 bases). Germline CDR1 MNHNY, CDR2 SVGAGI (reference sequence). The CDR3 is made up of 13 amino acids. The V end was cut by 0 bases, the J end by 11 bases, with 13 bases between.

The CDR3: CASTGPRGTEAFF. The CDR3 DNA is TGTGCCAGCACTGGACCGCGCGGGACTGAAGCTTTCTTT. The chain recombines TRBV2 with TRBJ1-1; no clear D gene. CDR3 size: 13 residues. Deletions cut 7 bases from V and 5 bases from J, with 14 bases between. Germline CDR1 SNHLY, CDR2 FYNNEI.

There are a few counts of this clone. J is TRBJ2-7 and V is TRBV3-1 (or the pseudogene TRBV3-2); no firm D call. V shed 2 bases and J shed 4 bases, with 3 bases lying between them. The germline V gene has CDR1 LGHDT and CDR2 YNNKEL (reference sequence). This CDR3 is 11 amino acids long. CDR3 loop: CASSQSYEQYF. CDR3 sequence (DNA): TGTGCCAGCAGCCAATCTTACGAGCAGTACTTC.

A single count supports this clone. This chain links TRBV7-9 with TRBJ1-6; TRBD1 agrees at 8 bases. The germline V gene encodes CDR1 SEHNR and CDR2 FQNEAQ (reference sequence). V was pared by 8 bases and J by 5 bases, with 8 bases of the junction left unmatched. CDR3 length equals 15 residues. The CDR3 loop reads CASGQGTGNNSPLHF. CDR3 DNA: TGTGCCAGCGGGCAGGGGACAGGAAATAATTCACCCCTCCACTTT.

The V call is TRBV4-1, the J call TRBJ1-5; D ambiguous. Germline CDR1 is MGHRA and CDR2 is YSYEKL. With 4 bases removed from V and 2 bases from J, the gap between germline ends came to 9 bases. The CDR3 has 14 amino acids. The CDR3 nucleotides are TGCGCCAGCAGCCCTCTGAGCGGCAATCAGCCCCAGCATTTT. Translating gives CASSPLSGNQPQHF.

The sample holds one count of this clone. The chain carries TRBV5-1 and TRBJ1-4; D is uncertain. Germline loops: CDR1 SGHRS, CDR2 YFSETQ. The CDR3 length is 16 residues. The V gene lost 5 bases and the J gene lost 0 bases, with 14 bases spanning the gap. CDR3 protein: CASRPSTPATNEKLFF. CDR3 DNA: TGCGCCAGCAGGCCGTCAACCCCGGCAACTAATGAAAAACTGTTTTTT. The entire variable domain, with the rest obtained from reference TRBV5-1 and TRBJ1-4, is as follows: KAGVTQTPRYLIKTRGQQVTLSCSPISGHRSVSWYQQTPGQGLQFLFEYFSETQRNKGNFPGRFSGRQFSNSRSEMNVSTLELGDSALYLCASRPSTPATNEKLFFGSGTQLSVL.

The chain combines TRBV4-2 with TRBJ2-2, with 9 nucleotides matching TRBD1. The germline V gene encodes CDR1 LGHNA and CDR2 YNFKEQ. CDR3 length: 17 amino acids. V was clipped by 2 bases and J by 7 bases; unmatched bases: 11. DNA for the CDR3: TGTGCCAGCAGCCAATATAGCCCGGGACAGGGTAACGGGGAGCTGTTTTTT. This codes for CASSQYSPGQGNGELFF.

This clone was recorded once. This chain links TRBV19 with TRBJ2-3, with D possibly being TRBD2 (6 bases). The CDR3 runs 14 residues. The V and J ends lost 6 bases and 2 bases respectively, with 12 bases between them. Germline V gene lookup returns CDR1 LNHDA and CDR2 SQIVND (reference sequence). The chain's CDR3 is CASRTGTYTDTQYF. The CDR3 nucleotides read TGTGCCAGTAGGACCGGGACTTACACAGATACGCAGTATTTT.

The chain couples TRBV19 to TRBJ1-5, with a possible D match to TRBD1 (6 bases). CDR3 size: 14 residues. The V and J ends lost 3 bases and 7 bases respectively, with 13 bases between them. Germline V CDR1 and CDR2: LNHDA, SQIVND (reference sequence). The CDR3 nucleotides are TGTGCCAGTAGTATCGGACAGTTCAGGCAGCCCCAGCATTTT. Residues: CASSIGQFRQPQHF.

The J gene is TRBJ2-6, the V gene TRBV10-3; D is possibly TRBD1 (5 bases). Germline V gene data show CDR1 as ENHRY and CDR2 as SYGVKD. The ends were cut back, 5 bases at V and 2 bases at J, with 13 bases in the middle. This CDR3 has 16 residues. The CDR3 DNA reads as TGTGCCATCAGTCGTGACAGATCCACTGGGGCCAACGTCCTGACTTTC. Translating gives CAISRDRSTGANVLTF.

This rearrangement joins TRBV11-2 to TRBJ1-1; tentatively, D is TRBD1 (5 bases). V lost 1 base, J lost 4 bases, and 10 bases lay in between. This CDR3 has 14 residues. Per the germline V gene, CDR1 is SGHAT and CDR2 is FQNNGV. Here the CDR3 reads CASSLAGGGTEAFF. The CDR3 nucleotides are TGTGCCAGCAGCTTAGCCGGGGGGGGCACTGAAGCTTTCTTT.

The J gene is TRBJ1-1, the V gene TRBV6-6, with a weak D call TRBD1 (6 bases). Trimming removed 8 bases from V and 1 base from J, with 17 bases in between. CDR1 MNHNY and CDR2 SVGAGI come from the germline V gene (reference sequence). This CDR3 spans 15 amino acids. The DNA of the CDR3 is TGTGCCAGCGGTCATCGGACAGACCCGAACACTGAAGCTTTCTTT. Encoded protein: CASGHRTDPNTEAFF.